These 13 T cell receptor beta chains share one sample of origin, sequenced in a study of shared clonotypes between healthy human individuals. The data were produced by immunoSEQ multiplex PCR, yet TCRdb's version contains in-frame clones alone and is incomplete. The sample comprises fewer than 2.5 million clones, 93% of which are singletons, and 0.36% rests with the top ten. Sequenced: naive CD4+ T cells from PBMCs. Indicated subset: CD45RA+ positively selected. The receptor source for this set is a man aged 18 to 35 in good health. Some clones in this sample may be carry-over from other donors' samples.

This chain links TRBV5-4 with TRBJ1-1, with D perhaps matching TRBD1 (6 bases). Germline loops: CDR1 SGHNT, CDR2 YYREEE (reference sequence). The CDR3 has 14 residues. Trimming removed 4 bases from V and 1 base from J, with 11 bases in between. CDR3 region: CASSPQGKNTEAFF. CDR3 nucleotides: TGTGCCAGCAGCCCGCAGGGGAAGAACACTGAAGCTTTCTTT.

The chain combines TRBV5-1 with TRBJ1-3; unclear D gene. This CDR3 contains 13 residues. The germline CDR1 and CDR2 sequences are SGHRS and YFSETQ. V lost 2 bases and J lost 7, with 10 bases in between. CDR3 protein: CASSLSDGNTIYF. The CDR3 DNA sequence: TGCGCCAGCAGCTTAAGCGACGGGAACACCATATATTTT. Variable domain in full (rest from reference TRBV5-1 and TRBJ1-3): KAGVTQTPRYLIKTRGQQVTLSCSPISGHRSVSWYQQTPGQGLQFLFEYFSETQRNKGNFPGRFSGRQFSNSRSEMNVSTLELGDSALYLCASSLSDGNTIYFGEGSWLTVV.

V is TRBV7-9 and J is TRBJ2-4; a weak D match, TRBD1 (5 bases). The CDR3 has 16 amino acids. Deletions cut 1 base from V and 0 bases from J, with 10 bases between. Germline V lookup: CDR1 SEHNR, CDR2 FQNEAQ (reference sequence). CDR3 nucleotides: TGTGCCAGCAGCTTAGAAACGGACATAGCCAAAAACATTCAGTACTTC. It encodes CASSLETDIAKNIQYF.

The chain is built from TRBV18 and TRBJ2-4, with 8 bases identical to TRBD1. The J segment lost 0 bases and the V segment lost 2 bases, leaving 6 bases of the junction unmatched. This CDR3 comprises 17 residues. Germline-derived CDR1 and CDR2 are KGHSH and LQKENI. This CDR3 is CASSPSRQGIAKNIQYF. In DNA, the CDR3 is TGTGCCAGCTCACCAAGCCGACAGGGGATAGCCAAAAACATTCAGTACTTC.

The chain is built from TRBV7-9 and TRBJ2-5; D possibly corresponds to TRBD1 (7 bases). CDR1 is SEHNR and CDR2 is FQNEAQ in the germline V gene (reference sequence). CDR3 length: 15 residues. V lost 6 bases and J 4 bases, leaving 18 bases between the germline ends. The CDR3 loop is CASRYYRQGGETQYF. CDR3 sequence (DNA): TGTGCCAGCAGGTACTATCGACAGGGAGGAGAGACCCAGTACTTC.

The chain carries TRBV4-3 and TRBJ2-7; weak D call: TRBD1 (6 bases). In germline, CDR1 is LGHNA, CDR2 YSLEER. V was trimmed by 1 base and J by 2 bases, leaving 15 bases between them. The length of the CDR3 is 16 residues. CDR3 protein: CASSQARGVGPYEQYF. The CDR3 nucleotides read TGCGCCAGCAGCCAAGCCAGGGGTGTTGGTCCCTACGAGCAGTACTTC.

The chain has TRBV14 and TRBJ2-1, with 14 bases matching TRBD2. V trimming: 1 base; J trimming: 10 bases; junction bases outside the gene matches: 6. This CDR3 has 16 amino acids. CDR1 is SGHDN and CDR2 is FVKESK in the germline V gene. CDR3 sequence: CASSQGGLAGVLEQFF. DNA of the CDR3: TGTGCCAGCAGCCAAGGGGGACTAGCGGGAGTTCTGGAGCAGTTCTTC.

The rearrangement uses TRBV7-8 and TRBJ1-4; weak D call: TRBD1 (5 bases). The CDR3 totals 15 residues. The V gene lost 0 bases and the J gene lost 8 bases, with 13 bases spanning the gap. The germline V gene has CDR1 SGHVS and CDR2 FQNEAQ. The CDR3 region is CASSLAQGRGEKLFF. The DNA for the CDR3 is TGTGCCAGCAGCTTAGCGCAGGGAAGGGGAGAAAAACTGTTTTTT.

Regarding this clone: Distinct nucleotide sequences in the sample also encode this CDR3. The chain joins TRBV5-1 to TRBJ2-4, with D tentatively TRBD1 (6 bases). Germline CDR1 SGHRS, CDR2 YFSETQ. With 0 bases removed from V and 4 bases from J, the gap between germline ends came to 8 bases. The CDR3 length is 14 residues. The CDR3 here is CASSLEGVKNIQYF. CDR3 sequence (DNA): TGCGCCAGCAGCTTGGAGGGGGTAAAAAACATTCAGTACTTC.

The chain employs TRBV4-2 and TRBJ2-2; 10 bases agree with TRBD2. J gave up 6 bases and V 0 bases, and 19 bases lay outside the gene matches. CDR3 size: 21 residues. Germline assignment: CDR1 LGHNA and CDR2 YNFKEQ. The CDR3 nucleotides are TGTGCCAGCAGCCAAGATCTAACCCCACGGGCTAGCGGGAGAATATCCGGGGAGCTGTTTTTT. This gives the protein CASSQDLTPRASGRISGELFF.

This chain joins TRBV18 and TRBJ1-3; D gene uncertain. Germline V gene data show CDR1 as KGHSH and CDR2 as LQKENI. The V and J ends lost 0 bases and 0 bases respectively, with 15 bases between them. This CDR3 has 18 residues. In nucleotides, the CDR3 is TGTGCCAGCTCACCACCCGTTTCCCAGTCAAGCTCTGGAAACACCATATATTTT. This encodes CASSPPVSQSSSGNTIYF.

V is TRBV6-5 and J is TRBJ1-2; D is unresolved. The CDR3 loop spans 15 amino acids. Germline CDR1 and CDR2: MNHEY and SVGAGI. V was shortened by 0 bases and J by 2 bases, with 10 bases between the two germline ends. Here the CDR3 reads CASSYSGIANYGYTF. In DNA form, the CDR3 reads TGTGCCAGCAGTTACTCTGGGATCGCCAACTATGGCTACACCTTC.

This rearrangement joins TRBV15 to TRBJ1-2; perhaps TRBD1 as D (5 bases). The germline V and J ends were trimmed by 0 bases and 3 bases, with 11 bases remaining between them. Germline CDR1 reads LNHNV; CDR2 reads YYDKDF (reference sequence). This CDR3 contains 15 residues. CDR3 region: CATSRDLGADYGYTF. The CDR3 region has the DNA TGTGCCACCAGCAGAGATCTCGGGGCAGACTATGGCTACACCTTC.